This paragraph reports one T cell receptor beta chain. For the second PCR, which ran for roughly 6 to 12 cycles, a sample-barcoded 5' primer and a J-beta primer mix were used. Sequencing of every sample gave 2.5 million or more CDR3-containing paired-end reads. TCRdb reanalysed the 5' RACE reads using MiXCR and keeps one entry per CDR3 protein. Here the sample spans almost 1 million distinct CDR3 sequences, about 53% being singletons. This CDR3 has 15 amino acids. V gave up 5 bases and J gave up 2 bases, with 12 bases separating them. Germline V gene data show CDR1 as PRHDT and CDR2 as FYEKMQ (reference sequence). This specimen comes from a study of blood T cells in healthy people across ages.

Sequencing was performed on blood. The chain combines TRBV13 with TRBJ2-2, with D perhaps matching TRBD2 (5 bases). The TCR was taken from a woman in her sixties in good health. The CDR3 reads CASSPGLINTGELFF. The CDR3 DNA reads TGTGCCAGCAGCCCTGGACTGATTAACACCGGGGAGCTGTTTTTT.